Listed below are T cell receptor beta chains from one sample, sequenced in a study of blood T cells in healthy people across ages. TCRdb re-called the 5' RACE reads with MiXCR, one entry per CDR3 protein. The table records around 1,000,000 distinct CDR3 sequences, under 40% of them present only once. The sequenced sample consisted of blood. The receptors stem from a man between 18 and 29 years old in good health. CDR3s leave out the opening cysteine and the closing phenylalanine or tryptophan. The order of the fields is V gene, clone size, J gene, CDR3 protein. Clone size is shown for a subset of rows, as once, few, many or a class of expanded clone.

TRBV6-2/TRBV6-3,-,TRBJ2-4,ASSYSTGSIQY
TRBV19,once,TRBJ1-5,ASSIVDSNQPQH
TRBV12-3/TRBV12-4,few,TRBJ2-1,ASTEGTSGSNEQF
TRBV6-6,-,TRBJ2-3,ASSYWGTGTDTQY
TRBV27,-,TRBJ1-2,ASSLSKGMGDYT
TRBV20-1,once,-,SAMGRAGENIQY
TRBV11-2,-,-,ASSLGSRVVDEQY
TRBV4-2,-,TRBJ2-5,ASSQDRSRIDGEY
TRBV20-1,-,TRBJ1-1,SAPLWGADTEAF
TRBV19,-,TRBJ1-2,ASSYGLLDGYT
TRBV6-2/TRBV6-3,-,TRBJ2-1,ASIEDRERGNEQF
TRBV11-1,-,TRBJ1-4,ASSLKFLRAGPAATNEKLF
TRBV2,-,TRBJ1-5,ASSGGNSNQPQH
TRBV7-9,many,TRBJ2-5,ASSSTQETQY
TRBV27,-,TRBJ1-6,ASKTDRPYNSPLH
TRBV4-3,-,TRBJ1-6,ASSQVAEQNSPLH
TRBV4-2,-,TRBJ1-2,ASSQAGQGRNYGYT
TRBV15,few,TRBJ2-1,ATSRVRHNEQF
TRBV6-6,-,TRBJ2-1,ASSQLTGAEQF
TRBV20-1,few,TRBJ2-3,SARHWTGVMNTQY
TRBV29-1,few,TRBJ2-7,SVGLAGPSSYEQY
TRBV4-3,few,TRBJ2-2,ASSQDGYIENTGELF
TRBV7-9,-,TRBJ1-2,ASSSPEGHNYGYT
TRBV5-1,few,TRBJ1-6,ASSLSDRGYNSPLH
TRBV29-1,-,TRBJ2-1,SARTEEQF
TRBV6-6,-,TRBJ1-2,ASSRGQDYGT
TRBV7-2,many,TRBJ2-1,ASSFNRDNEQF